The clone carrying this TCR beta chain was detected only a few times. The CDR3 length is 15 residues. CDR1 MNHNY and CDR2 SVGAGI come from the germline V gene (reference sequence). The germline V and J ends were trimmed by 5 bases and 1 base, with 15 bases remaining between them. The sample comes from a study of blood T cell repertoires in COVID-19. Using immunoSEQ multiplex PCR, the repertoire was profiled, and TCRdb retains in-frame clones only, with some absent. This sample yields around 120,000 clones, of which 90% are seen a single time; around 4% belongs to the top ten. The chain recombines TRBV6-6 with TRBJ2-7, with a tentative D call TRBD2 (6 bases). This TCR was sampled from a woman aged 60 to 75 with COVID-19, enrolled during active disease. Sequencing was done on a sample of peripheral blood. The CDR3 loop is CASSVDGRESYEQYF. CDR3 nucleotides: TGTGCCAGCAGTGTGGACGGGAGAGAGTCCTACGAGCAGTACTTC.